The source of this TCR beta chain is a study of prognosis after radiotherapy for stage I lung cancer. Multiplex PCR, run in two rounds, amplified TCR beta CDR3 from genomic DNA. For every TRBV and TRBJ gene, a specific primer was used in first-round PCR. Each CDR3 protein is one row after TCRdb ran MiXCR on the multiplex PCR reads. The sample yields around 30,000 distinct CDR3 sequences, roughly 30% seen once. The sample holds many counts of this clonotype. Uniform node negativity on CT and PET/CT characterised the cohort, and no patient had undergone prior chemotherapy or radiotherapy or presented other malignancies. The CDR3 is 15 amino acids. V lost 6 bases and J lost 1, with 12 bases in between.

The chain combines TRBV12-3 or TRBV12-4 with TRBJ1-4; maybe TRBD1 (6 bases). The sequence was obtained from a donor over 45 with non-small cell lung cancer. Specimen: PBMCs, collected before or after stereotactic body radiation therapy (not recorded which). CDR3 region: CASRITGRTNEKLFF. The CDR3 coding sequence is TGTGCCAGCAGAATAACAGGGCGAACTAATGAAAAACTGTTTTTT.